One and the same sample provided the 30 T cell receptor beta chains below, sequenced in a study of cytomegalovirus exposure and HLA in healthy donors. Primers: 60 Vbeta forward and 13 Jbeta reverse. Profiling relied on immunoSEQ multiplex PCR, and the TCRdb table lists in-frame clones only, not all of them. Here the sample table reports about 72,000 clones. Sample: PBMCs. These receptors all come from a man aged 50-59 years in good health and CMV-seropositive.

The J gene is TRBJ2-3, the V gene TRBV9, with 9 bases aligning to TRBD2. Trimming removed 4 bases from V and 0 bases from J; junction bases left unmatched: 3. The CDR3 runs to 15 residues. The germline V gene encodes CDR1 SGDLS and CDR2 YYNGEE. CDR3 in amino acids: CASSPSGASTDTQYF. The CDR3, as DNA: TGTGCCAGCAGCCCTAGCGGGGCTAGCACAGATACGCAGTATTTT.

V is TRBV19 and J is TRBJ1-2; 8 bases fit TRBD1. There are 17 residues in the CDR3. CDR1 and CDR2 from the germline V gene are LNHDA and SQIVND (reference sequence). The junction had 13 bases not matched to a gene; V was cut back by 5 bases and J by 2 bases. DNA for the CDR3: TGTGCCAGTAGTCAAATTGACAGGGGAATATCCAACTATGGCTACACCTTC. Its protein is CASSQIDRGISNYGYTF.

This CDR3 reads CASSIEQLYGYTF. CDR3 DNA: TGTGCCAGTAGTATAGAACAGCTCTATGGCTACACCTTC. The rearrangement joins TRBV19 to TRBJ1-2; no reliable D call. Trimming left V 0 bases short and J 4 bases short, with 6 bases between. Germline lookup yields CDR1 LNHDA and CDR2 SQIVND (reference sequence). This CDR3 is 13 amino acids long. Using reference TRBV19 and TRBJ1-2 for the parts outside the CDR3, the full variable domain is DGGITQSPKYLFRKEGQNVTLSCEQNLNHDAMYWYRQDPGQGLRLIYYSQIVNDFQKGDIAEGYSVSREKKESFPLTVTSAQKNPTAFYLCASSIEQLYGYTFGSGTRLTVV.

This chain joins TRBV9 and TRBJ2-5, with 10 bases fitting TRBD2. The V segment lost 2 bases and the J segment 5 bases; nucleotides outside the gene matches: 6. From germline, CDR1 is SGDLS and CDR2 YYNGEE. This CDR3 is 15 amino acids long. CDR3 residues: CASSVGLAGVETQYF. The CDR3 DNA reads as TGTGCCAGCAGCGTTGGGCTAGCGGGGGTGGAGACCCAGTACTTC.

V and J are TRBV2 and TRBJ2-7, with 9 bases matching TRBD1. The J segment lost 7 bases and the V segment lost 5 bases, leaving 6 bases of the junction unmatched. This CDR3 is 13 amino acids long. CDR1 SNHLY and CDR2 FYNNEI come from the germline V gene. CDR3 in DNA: TGTGCCAGCAGTTTACAGGGGGCTGGGGAGCAGTACTTC. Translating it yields CASSLQGAGEQYF.

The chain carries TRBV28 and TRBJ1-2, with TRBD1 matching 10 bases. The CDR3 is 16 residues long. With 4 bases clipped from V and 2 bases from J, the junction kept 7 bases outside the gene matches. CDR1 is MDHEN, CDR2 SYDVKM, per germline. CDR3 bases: TGTGCCAGCAGTTCGCTCCGGGACAGGGGAAACTATGGCTACACCTTC. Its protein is CASSSLRDRGNYGYTF.

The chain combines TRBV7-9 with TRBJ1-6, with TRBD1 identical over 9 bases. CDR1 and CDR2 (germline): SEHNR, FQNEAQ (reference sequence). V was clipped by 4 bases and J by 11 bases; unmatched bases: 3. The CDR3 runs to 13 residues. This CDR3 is CASSWTGVPPLHF. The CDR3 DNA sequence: TGTGCCAGCAGCTGGACAGGGGTTCCACCCCTCCACTTT.

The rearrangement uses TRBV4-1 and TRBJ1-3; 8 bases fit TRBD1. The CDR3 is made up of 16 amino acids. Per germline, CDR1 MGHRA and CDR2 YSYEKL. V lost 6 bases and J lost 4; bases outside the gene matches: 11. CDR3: CASSPIDRGRGNTIYF. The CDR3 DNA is TGCGCCAGCAGTCCAATTGACAGGGGCAGAGGAAACACCATATATTTT.

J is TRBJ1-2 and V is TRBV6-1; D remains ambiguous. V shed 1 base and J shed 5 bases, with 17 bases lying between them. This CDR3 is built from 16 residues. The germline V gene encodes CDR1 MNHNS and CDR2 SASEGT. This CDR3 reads CASSEVTVTSAYGYTF. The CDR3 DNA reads TGTGCCAGCAGTGAAGTCACAGTAACATCAGCTTATGGCTACACCTTC.

Here the CDR3 DNA reads TGTGCCAGCAGTGTTGGGGGGGACACCGGGGAGCTGTTTTTT. It codes for CASSVGGDTGELFF. The V call is TRBV6-1, the J call TRBJ2-2; the match to TRBD2 covers 7 bases. J lost 3 bases, V lost 4 bases, and 2 bases had no gene match. This CDR3 region has 14 residues. Germline assignment: CDR1 MNHNS and CDR2 SASEGT.

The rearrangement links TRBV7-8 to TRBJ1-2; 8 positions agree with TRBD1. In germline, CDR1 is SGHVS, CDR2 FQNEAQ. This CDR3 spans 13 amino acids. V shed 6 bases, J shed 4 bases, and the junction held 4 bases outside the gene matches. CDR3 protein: CASSPGGAYGYTF. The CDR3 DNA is TGTGCCAGCAGTCCAGGGGGCGCCTATGGCTACACCTTC. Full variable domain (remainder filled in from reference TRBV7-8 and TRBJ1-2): GAGVSQSPRYKVAKRGQDVALRCDPISGHVSLFWYQQALGQGPEFLTYFQNEAQLDKSGLPSDRFFAERPEGSVSTLKIQRTQQEDSAVYLCASSPGGAYGYTFGSGTRLTVV.

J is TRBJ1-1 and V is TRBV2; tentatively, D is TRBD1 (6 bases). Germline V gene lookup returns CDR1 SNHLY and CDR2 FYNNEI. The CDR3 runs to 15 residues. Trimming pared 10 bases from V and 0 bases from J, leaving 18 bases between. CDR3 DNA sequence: TGTGCCACCATGAGAGGGGGGGGAATGAACACTGAAGCTTTCTTT. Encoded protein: CATMRGGGMNTEAFF.

In DNA, the CDR3 is TGTGCCAGCAGTTCAGGACAGGTGGGCTACGAGCAGTACGTC. It is translated as CASSSGQVGYEQYV. The genes are TRBV6-5 and TRBJ2-7; 7 positions match TRBD1. With V trimmed by 4 bases and J by 3 bases, 6 bases remained unmatched. This CDR3 is 14 amino acids long. Looked up from germline, CDR1 is MNHEY and CDR2 is SVGAGI.

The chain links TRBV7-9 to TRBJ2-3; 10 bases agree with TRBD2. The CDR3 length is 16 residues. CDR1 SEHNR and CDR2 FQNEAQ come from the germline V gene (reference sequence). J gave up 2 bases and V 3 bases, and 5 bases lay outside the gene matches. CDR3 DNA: TGTGCCAGCAGCTTCGGACTAGCGGATTTCACAGATACGCAGTATTTT. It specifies CASSFGLADFTDTQYF.

The CDR3 DNA reads TGTGCCAGCGGTGCAGGATCCTTCTATGGCTACACCTTC. This translates into CASGAGSFYGYTF. The V and J genes are TRBV6-1 and TRBJ1-2; D ambiguous. The CDR3 is made up of 13 amino acids. Looked up from germline, CDR1 is MNHNS and CDR2 is SASEGT. Trimming left V 8 bases short and J 4 bases short, with 14 bases between.

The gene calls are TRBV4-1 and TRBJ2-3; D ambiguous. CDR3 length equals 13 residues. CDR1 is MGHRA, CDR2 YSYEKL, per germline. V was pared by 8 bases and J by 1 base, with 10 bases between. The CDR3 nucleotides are TGCGCCAGCGGTTCGGCGGGCACAGATACGCAGTATTTT. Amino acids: CASGSAGTDTQYF.

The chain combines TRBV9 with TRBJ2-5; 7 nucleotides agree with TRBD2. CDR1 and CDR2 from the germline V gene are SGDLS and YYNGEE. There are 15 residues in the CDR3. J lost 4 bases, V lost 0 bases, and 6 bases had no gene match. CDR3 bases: TGTGCCAGCAGCGTAGGGGCGGGAGAAAGAGAGACCCAGTACTTC. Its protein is CASSVGAGERETQYF.

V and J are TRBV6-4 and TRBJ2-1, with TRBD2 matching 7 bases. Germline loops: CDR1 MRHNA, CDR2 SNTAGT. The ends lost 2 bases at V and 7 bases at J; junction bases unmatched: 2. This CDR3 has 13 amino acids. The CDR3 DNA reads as TGTGCCAGCAGTGACCCTAGCGGTAATGAGCAGTTCTTC. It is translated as CASSDPSGNEQFF.

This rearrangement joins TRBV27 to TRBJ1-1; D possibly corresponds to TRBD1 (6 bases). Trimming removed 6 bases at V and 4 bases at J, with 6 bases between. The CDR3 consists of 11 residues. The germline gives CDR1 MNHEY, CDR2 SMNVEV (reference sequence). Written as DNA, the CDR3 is TGTGCCAGCAGAGGGGGCACTGAAGCTTTCTTT. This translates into CASRGGTEAFF.

This CDR3 reads CASSLHMTGAEAFF. Here the CDR3 DNA reads TGTGCCAGCAGCTTACACATGACGGGAGCTGAAGCTTTCTTT. V usage is TRBV5-5 and J usage is TRBJ1-1; D not certain. Trimming took off 2 bases at V and 6 bases at J, with 14 bases between the two ends. Germline V gene data show CDR1 as SGHKS and CDR2 as YYEKEE (reference sequence). The CDR3 is 14 amino acids.

CDR3 DNA sequence: TGTGCCAGCAGGCGGACTATTTCCTACGAGCAGTACTTC. This sequence encodes CASRRTISYEQYF. V usage is TRBV6-5 and J usage is TRBJ2-5; TRBD2 is a possible D gene (6 bases). The J call is uncertain, as TRBJ2-7 better fits the DNA end. Germline V lookup: CDR1 MNHEY, CDR2 SVGAGI. This CDR3 spans 13 amino acids.

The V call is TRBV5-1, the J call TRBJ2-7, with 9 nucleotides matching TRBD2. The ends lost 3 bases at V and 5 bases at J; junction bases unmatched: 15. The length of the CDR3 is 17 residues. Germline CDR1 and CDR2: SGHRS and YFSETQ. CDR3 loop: CASSSLHPGTSFHEQYF. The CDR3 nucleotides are TGCGCCAGCAGCTCCCTCCATCCCGGGACTAGCTTCCACGAGCAGTACTTC.

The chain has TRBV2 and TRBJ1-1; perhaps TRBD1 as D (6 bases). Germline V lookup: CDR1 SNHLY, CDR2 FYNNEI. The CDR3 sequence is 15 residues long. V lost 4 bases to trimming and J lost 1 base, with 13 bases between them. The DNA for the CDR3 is TGTGCCAGCAGTGGCGGTCAGGGGAGGAACACTGAAGCTTTCTTT. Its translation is CASSGGQGRNTEAFF.

In nucleotides, the CDR3 is TGTGCCAGTAGTACCGGGACAGCTTATAATTCACCCCTCCACTTT. Translation: CASSTGTAYNSPLHF. The chain links TRBV19 to TRBJ1-6; 7 bases map to TRBD1. Germline V CDR1 and CDR2: LNHDA, SQIVND (reference sequence). CDR3 size: 15 residues. The trim removed 4 bases at V and 4 bases at J, leaving 4 bases unmatched.

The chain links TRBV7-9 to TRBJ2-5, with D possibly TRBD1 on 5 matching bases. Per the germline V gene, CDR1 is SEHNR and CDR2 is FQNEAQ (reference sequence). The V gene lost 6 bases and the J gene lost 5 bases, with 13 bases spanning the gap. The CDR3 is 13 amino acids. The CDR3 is CASSVGHLETQYF. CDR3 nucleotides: TGTGCCAGCAGTGTCGGACATTTGGAGACCCAGTACTTC.

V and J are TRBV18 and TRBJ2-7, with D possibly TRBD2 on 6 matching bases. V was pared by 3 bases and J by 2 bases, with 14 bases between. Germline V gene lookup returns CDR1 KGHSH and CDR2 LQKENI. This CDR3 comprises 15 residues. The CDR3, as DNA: TGTGCCAGCTCACCGAATTGGGGAGGAACCTACGAGCAGTACGTC. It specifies CASSPNWGGTYEQYV.

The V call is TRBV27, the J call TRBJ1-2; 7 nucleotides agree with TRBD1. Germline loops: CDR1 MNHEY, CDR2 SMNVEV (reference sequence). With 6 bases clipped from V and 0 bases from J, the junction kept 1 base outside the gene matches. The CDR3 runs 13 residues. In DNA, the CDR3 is TGTGCCAGCAGGGGGACAGCTAACTATGGCTACACCTTC. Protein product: CASRGTANYGYTF.

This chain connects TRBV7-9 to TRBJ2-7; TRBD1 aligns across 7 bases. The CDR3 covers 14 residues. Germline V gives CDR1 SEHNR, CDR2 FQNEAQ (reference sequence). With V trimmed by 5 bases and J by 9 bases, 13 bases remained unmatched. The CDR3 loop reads CASSRDRVPDLQYF. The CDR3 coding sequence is TGTGCCAGCAGCCGAGACAGGGTTCCCGACCTGCAGTACTTC. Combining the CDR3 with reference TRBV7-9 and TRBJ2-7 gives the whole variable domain DTGVSQNPRHKITKRGQNVTFRCDPISEHNRLYWYRQTLGQGPEFLTYFQNEAQLEKSRLLSDRFSAERPKGSFSTLEIQRTEQGDSAMYLCASSRDRVPDLQYFGPGTRLTVT.

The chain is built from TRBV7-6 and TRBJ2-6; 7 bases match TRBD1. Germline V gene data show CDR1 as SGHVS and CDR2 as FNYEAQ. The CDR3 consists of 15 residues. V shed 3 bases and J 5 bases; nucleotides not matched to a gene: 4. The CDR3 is CASSFGQARANVLTF. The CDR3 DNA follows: TGTGCCAGCAGCTTCGGACAGGCCCGGGCCAACGTCCTGACTTTC.

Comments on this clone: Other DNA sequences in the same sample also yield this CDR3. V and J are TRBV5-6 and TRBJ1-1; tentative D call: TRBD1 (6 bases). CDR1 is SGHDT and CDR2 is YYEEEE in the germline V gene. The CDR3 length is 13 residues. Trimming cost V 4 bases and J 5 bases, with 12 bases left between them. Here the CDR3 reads CASSPRRGTEAFF. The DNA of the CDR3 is TGTGCCAGCAGCCCCCGAAGGGGGACTGAAGCTTTCTTT.